Following are 2 T cell receptor beta chains from one sample sequenced in a study of Graves' ophthalmopathy and Graves' hyperthyroidism (dated by TCRdb to the late 2010s). The sequencer listed for this sample is Illumina HiSeq 2000. TCR beta CDR3 regions were amplified from RNA transcripts for repertoire sequencing. The first round was an RT-PCR using HTBI primers with the Qiagen OneStep RT-PCR kit, and this first round was followed by a second-round multiplex PCR, then size selection and purification. Using fastp at Q25 and MiXCR, TCRdb reprocessed the public reads and kept productive beta chains. Each record represents a unique CDR3 protein, reported with the most common genes and DNA among its rows. This sample lists under 400,000 distinct CDR3 sequences; 17% were detected once. Roughly an eighth of the sample lies in the top ten. The sample was peripheral blood. The receptor set was obtained from an adult man with Graves' ophthalmopathy.

In the case of this clonotype: The germline gene is not matched at one end of the junction; a read error may be the cause. The V call is TRBV6-1, the J call TRBJ1-1; 8 bases match TRBD1. Per the germline V gene, CDR1 is MNHNS and CDR2 is SASEGT. This CDR3 is 16 amino acids long. The CDR3 DNA reads TGTGCCAGCAGGGCTCAGGGGGCCGGAGAGAACACTGGAGCTTTCTTT. It codes for CASRAQGAGENTGAFF.

This clonotype was seen many times. The rearrangement uses TRBV7-8 and TRBJ2-5, with D tentatively TRBD1 or TRBD2 (5 bases each). V shed 0 bases and J shed 5 bases, with 19 bases lying between them. The germline gives CDR1 SGHVS, CDR2 FQNEAQ. The CDR3 runs 17 residues. CDR3 in amino acids: CASSLAEGLVRVETQYF. The CDR3 region has the DNA TGTGCCAGCAGCTTAGCAGAGGGTCTAGTCAGGGTGGAGACCCAGTACTTC.